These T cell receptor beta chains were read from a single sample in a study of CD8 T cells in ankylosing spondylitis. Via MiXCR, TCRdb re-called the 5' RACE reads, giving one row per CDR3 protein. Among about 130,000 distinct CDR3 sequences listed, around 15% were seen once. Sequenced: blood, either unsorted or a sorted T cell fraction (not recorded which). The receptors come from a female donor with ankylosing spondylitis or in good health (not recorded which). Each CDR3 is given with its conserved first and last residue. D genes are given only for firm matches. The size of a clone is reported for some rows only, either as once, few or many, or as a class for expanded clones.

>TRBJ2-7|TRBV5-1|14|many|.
CASSLDYPSYEQYF
TGCGCCAGCAGCTTGGACTACCCCTCCTACGAGCAGTACTTC
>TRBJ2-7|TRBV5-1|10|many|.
CASTTYEQYF
TGCGCCAGCACAACCTACGAGCAGTACTTC
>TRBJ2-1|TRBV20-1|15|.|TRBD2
CSASSGDSSYNEQFF
TGCAGTGCTAGCAGCGGGGATAGCTCCTACAATGAGCAGTTCTTC
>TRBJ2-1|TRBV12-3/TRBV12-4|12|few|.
CASSPTNNEQFF
TGTGCCAGCAGCCCTACCAACAATGAGCAGTTCTTC
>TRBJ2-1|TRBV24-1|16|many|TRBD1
CATSDTGQGAFNEQFF
TGTGCCACCAGTGACACCGGACAGGGGGCTTTCAATGAGCAGTTCTTC
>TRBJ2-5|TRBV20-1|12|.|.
CSAYRNQETQYF
TGCAGCGCCTACAGGAACCAAGAGACCCAGTACTTC
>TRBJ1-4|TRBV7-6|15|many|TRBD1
CASSSYRGRVEKLFF
TGTGCCAGCAGCTCGTACAGGGGGCGCGTTGAAAAACTGTTTTTT
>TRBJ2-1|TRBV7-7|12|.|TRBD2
CASSLPGGSQFF
TGTGCTAGCAGCTTACCGGGGGGGTCCCAGTTCTTC
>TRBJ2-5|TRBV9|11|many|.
CASSVVETQYF
TGTGCCAGCAGCGTAGTAGAGACCCAGTACTTC
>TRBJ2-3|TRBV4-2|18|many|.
CASSRGAGLQPRTDTQYF
TGTGCCAGCAGCCGCGGCGCGGGTCTCCAGCCCCGCACAGATACGCAGTATTTT
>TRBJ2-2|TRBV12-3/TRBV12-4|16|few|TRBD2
CASSLFSGGATGELFF
TGTGCCAGCAGTTTATTTAGCGGGGGGGCCACCGGGGAGCTGTTTTTT
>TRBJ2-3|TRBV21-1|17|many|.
CASSLLPGPKTTDTQYF
TGTGCCAGCAGCCTTCTTCCGGGGCCCAAAACCACAGATACGCAGTATTTT
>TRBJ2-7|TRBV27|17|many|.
CASSPPELSFGTYEQYF
TGTGCCAGCAGTCCACCCGAGCTTTCATTTGGGACCTACGAGCAGTACTTC
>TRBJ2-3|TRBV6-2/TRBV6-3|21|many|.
CASSTDFPGLRNISSTDTQYF
TGTGCCAGCAGCACCGACTTTCCGGGACTCAGAAACATCTCTAGCACAGATACGCAGTATTTT
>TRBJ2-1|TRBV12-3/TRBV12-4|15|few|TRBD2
CASSSTSGRRGEQFF
TGTGCCAGCAGTTCAACTAGCGGGAGGCGGGGTGAGCAGTTCTTC
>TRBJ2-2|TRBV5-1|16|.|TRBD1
CASSTQPGQGTGELFF
TGCGCCAGCAGCACACAGCCGGGACAGGGGACCGGGGAGCTGTTTTTT
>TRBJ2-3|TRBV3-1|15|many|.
CASSYGQSGTDTQYF
TGTGCCAGCAGCTATGGACAGTCTGGCACAGATACGCAGTATTTT
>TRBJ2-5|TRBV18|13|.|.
CASSPSPGETQYF
TGTGCCAGCTCACCTTCTCCCGGGGAGACCCAGTACTTC
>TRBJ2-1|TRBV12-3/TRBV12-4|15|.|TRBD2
CASSLGLAGYDEQFF
TGTGCCAGCAGTTTAGGACTAGCGGGATACGATGAGCAGTTCTTC
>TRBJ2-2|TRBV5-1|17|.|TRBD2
CASSFFPGLANTGELFF
TGCGCCAGCAGCTTTTTTCCGGGACTAGCGAACACCGGGGAGCTGTTTTTT
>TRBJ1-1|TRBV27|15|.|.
CASSYRQTMNTEAFF
TGTGCCAGCAGTTATAGACAGACTATGAACACTGAAGCTTTCTTT
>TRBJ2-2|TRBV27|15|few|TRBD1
CASSLDRGMVGELFF
TGTGCCAGCAGTTTAGACAGGGGAATGGTCGGGGAGCTGTTTTTT
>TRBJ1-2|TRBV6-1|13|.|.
CASSEATGYGYTF
TGTGCCAGCAGTGAGGCTACAGGTTATGGCTACACCTTC
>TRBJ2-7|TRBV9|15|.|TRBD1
CASSVAAQGAYEQYF
TGTGCCAGCAGCGTAGCTGCACAGGGGGCATACGAGCAGTACTTC
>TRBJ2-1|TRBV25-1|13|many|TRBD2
CASGLAGVHEQFF
TGTGCCAGCGGTCTCGCGGGGGTTCATGAGCAGTTCTTC
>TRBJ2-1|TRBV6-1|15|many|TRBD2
CASSPGREVIDEQFF
TGTGCCAGCAGCCCCGGGCGGGAGGTAATCGATGAGCAGTTCTTC
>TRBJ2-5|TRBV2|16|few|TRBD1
CASSQHGQDPQETQYF
TGTGCCAGCAGTCAGCACGGACAGGACCCTCAAGAGACCCAGTACTTC
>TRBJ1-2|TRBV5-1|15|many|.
CASTLSGASGYGYTF
TGCGCCAGCACCTTAAGCGGGGCTTCTGGGTATGGCTACACCTTC
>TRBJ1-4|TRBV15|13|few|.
CATQRGVNEKLFF
TGTGCCACCCAGCGAGGGGTGAATGAAAAACTGTTTTTT
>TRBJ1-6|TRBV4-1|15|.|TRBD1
CASSQQGQLNSPLHF
TGCGCCAGCAGCCAACAGGGACAGCTCAATTCACCCCTCCACTTT
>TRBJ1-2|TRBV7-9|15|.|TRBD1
CASSSAGTGGSGYTF
TGTGCCAGCAGCTCGGCCGGGACAGGTGGTTCTGGCTACACCTTC
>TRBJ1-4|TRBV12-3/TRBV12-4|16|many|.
CASSLGGGTANEKLFF
TGTGCCAGCAGTTTAGGAGGGGGGACTGCTAATGAAAAACTGTTTTTT
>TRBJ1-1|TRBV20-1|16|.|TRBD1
CSALNRDRAMNTEAFF
TGCAGTGCTTTAAACCGGGACAGGGCCATGAACACTGAAGCTTTCTTT
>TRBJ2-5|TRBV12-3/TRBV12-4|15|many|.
CASSLLESSQETQYF
TGTGCCAGCAGTTTGTTAGAGAGTTCCCAAGAGACCCAGTACTTC
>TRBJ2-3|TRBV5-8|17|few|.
CASRLPRARTYTDTQYF
TGTGCCAGCAGGTTACCCCGGGCCCGAACGTACACAGATACGCAGTATTTT
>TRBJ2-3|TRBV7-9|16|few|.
CASSPQKSRRTDTQYF
TGTGCCAGCAGCCCCCAGAAGTCGCGGCGCACAGATACGCAGTATTTT
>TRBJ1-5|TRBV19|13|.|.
CASREGPNQPQHF
TGTGCCAGTAGGGAGGGGCCCAACCAGCCCCAGCATTTT
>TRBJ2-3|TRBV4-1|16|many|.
CASSQEIVGGRDTQYF
TGCGCCAGCAGCCAAGAAATAGTCGGGGGGCGAGATACGCAGTATTTT
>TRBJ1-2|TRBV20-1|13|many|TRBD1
CSAKAGGSYGYTF
TGCAGTGCAAAGGCAGGGGGTTCTTATGGCTACACCTTC
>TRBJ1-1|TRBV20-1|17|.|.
CSARDGQKSPLNTEAFF
TGCAGTGCTAGAGATGGCCAGAAGAGTCCCCTGAACACTGAAGCTTTCTTT
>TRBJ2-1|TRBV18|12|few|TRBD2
CASSKREGEQFF
TGTGCCAGCTCGAAGCGGGAAGGTGAGCAGTTCTTC
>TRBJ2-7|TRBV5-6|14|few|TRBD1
CASSLGDRAMEQYF
TGTGCCAGCAGTTTGGGGGACAGGGCGATGGAGCAGTACTTC
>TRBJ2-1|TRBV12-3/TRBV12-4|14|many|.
CASSLRQGYNEQFF
TGTGCCAGCAGTTTGCGACAAGGCTACAATGAGCAGTTCTTC